The 29 T cell receptor beta chains below all came from one sample that was sequenced in a study of blood T cell repertoires in COVID-19. Clones were read by immunoSEQ multiplex PCR, and TCRdb kept only the in-frame ones, dropping some. The data show 200,000 to 250,000 clones, roughly 84% seen once. The sequenced material came from peripheral blood. The receptors were sampled from a man aged 50 to 60 with active or convalescent COVID-19.

This rearrangement joins TRBV6-6 to TRBJ2-5; 8 nucleotides match TRBD2. CDR1 and CDR2 (germline): MNHNY, SVGAGI (reference sequence). The CDR3 loop spans 14 amino acids. J gave up 5 bases and V 6 bases, and 8 bases lay outside the gene matches. CDR3 nucleotide sequence: TGTGCCAGCAGAGACGGACTAGCCCAGGAGACCCAGTACTTC. This encodes CASRDGLAQETQYF.

This clone was recorded once. This CDR3 reads CASTLTSGGPGGTQYF. The CDR3 DNA reads TGTGCCAGCACCCTGACTAGCGGGGGACCTGGGGGGACCCAGTACTTC. The rearrangement uses TRBV2 and TRBJ2-5; 12 bases agree with TRBD2. The CDR3 extends over 16 amino acids. V was pared by 7 bases and J by 7 bases, with 13 bases of the junction left unmatched. Germline lookup yields CDR1 SNHLY and CDR2 FYNNEI.

This rearrangement joins TRBV5-1 to TRBJ2-3, with 7 bases lining up with TRBD2. Germline loops: CDR1 SGHRS, CDR2 YFSETQ. This CDR3 is 16 amino acids long. Unmatched junction bases numbered 4, after V lost 0 bases and J lost 0 bases. CDR3 in amino acids: CASSLGGRGSTDTQYF. Written as DNA, the CDR3 is TGCGCCAGCAGCTTGGGCGGGCGGGGGAGCACAGATACGCAGTATTTT.

This clone was counted once. The chain recombines TRBV15 with TRBJ1-2, with 8 bases that match TRBD1. V was pared by 0 bases and J by 13 bases, with 7 bases of the junction left unmatched. CDR3 length: 13 residues. Germline values: CDR1 LNHNV, CDR2 YYDKDF (reference sequence). Written as DNA, the CDR3 is TGTGCCACCAGCAGAGACTCCCGCAGGGGGCCCACCTTC. It translates to CATSRDSRRGPTF.

V and J are TRBV27 and TRBJ1-5; possible D gene TRBD1, 5 bases. CDR1 and CDR2 from the germline V gene are MNHEY and SMNVEV (reference sequence). The germline V and J ends were trimmed by 5 bases and 9 bases, with 8 bases remaining between them. This CDR3 spans 11 amino acids. The CDR3 is CASSDGGPQHF. The CDR3 DNA reads TGTGCCAGCAGTGACGGGGGGCCCCAGCATTTT.

This clone was observed once. This sequence joins TRBV3-1 (or the pseudogene TRBV3-2) and TRBJ1-2; tentative D call: TRBD1 (5 bases). Trimming removed 4 bases from V and 1 base from J, with 10 bases in between. The length of the CDR3 is 14 residues. Germline V gives CDR1 LGHDT, CDR2 YNNKEL (reference sequence). The CDR3 protein is CASSPGGGNYGYTF. DNA of the CDR3: TGTGCCAGCAGCCCCGGGGGGGGTAACTATGGCTACACCTTC.

This chain uses TRBV2 with TRBJ1-2, with D unresolved. The CDR3 has 13 amino acids. The germline V gene encodes CDR1 SNHLY and CDR2 FYNNEI. Trimming stripped 9 bases from V and 0 bases from J, with 11 bases between. CDR3 amino acids: CARAGKTNYGYTF. DNA of the CDR3: TGTGCCAGAGCGGGGAAAACTAACTATGGCTACACCTTC. The variable domain in full, with the rest retrieved from reference TRBV2 and TRBJ1-2, is EPEVTQTPSHQVTQMGQEVILRCVPISNHLYFYWYRQILGQKVEFLVSFYNNEISEKSEIFDDQFSVERPDGSNFTLKIRSTKLEDSAMYFCARAGKTNYGYTFGSGTRLTVV.

The rearrangement links TRBV3-1 (or the pseudogene TRBV3-2) to TRBJ1-3; D remains ambiguous. The CDR3 length is 15 residues. Germline V gene data show CDR1 as LGHDT and CDR2 as YNNKEL (reference sequence). The V end lost 3 bases, the J end lost 0 bases, and 9 bases lay between the germline ends. CDR3 in amino acids: CASSHRLVSGNTIYF. DNA of the CDR3: TGTGCCAGCAGCCACAGGCTGGTCTCTGGAAACACCATATATTTT.

The table lists this clone with a count of one. The V call is TRBV2, the J call TRBJ2-3; no reliable D call. The CDR3 covers 14 residues. Per germline, CDR1 SNHLY and CDR2 FYNNEI. The V end was cut by 8 bases, the J end by 2 bases, with 14 bases between. CDR3 sequence reads: CASVWRNATDTQYF. In DNA form, the CDR3 reads TGTGCCAGCGTATGGCGGAACGCCACAGATACGCAGTATTTT.

The chain combines TRBV9 with TRBJ2-3; the match to TRBD2 covers 7 bases. V lost 6 bases to trimming and J lost 2 bases; unmatched junction nucleotides: 6. Germline CDR1 SGDLS, CDR2 YYNGEE. The CDR3 has 14 residues. The CDR3: CASNQAGTTDTQYF. In DNA form, the CDR3 reads TGTGCCAGCAATCAAGCGGGGACCACAGATACGCAGTATTTT.

This clone was found once. The chain recombines TRBV27 with TRBJ2-7; D gene unclear. The ends were cut back, 0 bases at V and 1 base at J, with 19 bases in the middle. CDR1 is MNHEY, CDR2 SMNVEV, per germline (reference sequence). The length of the CDR3 is 18 residues. The CDR3 loop is CASSLSGRTATLSYEQYF. The CDR3 nucleotides are TGTGCCAGCAGTTTATCAGGCCGCACAGCAACCTTATCCTACGAGCAGTACTTC.

The chain is built from TRBV7-2 and TRBJ2-2, with 9 nucleotides matching TRBD2. The CDR3 is 16 residues long. Germline V lookup: CDR1 SGHTA, CDR2 FQGNSA. Trimming cost V 5 bases and J 8 bases; bases outside gene matches: 12. CDR3 sequence: CASSPGIVAGAGELFF. The CDR3 bases are TGTGCCAGCAGCCCCGGGATTGTAGCGGGAGCTGGGGAGCTGTTTTTT.

This rearrangement joins TRBV5-1 to TRBJ2-5, with 8 bases that match TRBD2. The CDR3 sequence is 15 residues long. From germline, CDR1 is SGHRS and CDR2 YFSETQ. After removal of 4 bases from V and 1 base from J, the junction contained 6 bases not matched to a gene. Written as DNA, the CDR3 is TGCGCCAGCAGCGGACTAGCTTACCTCCAAGAGACCCAGTACTTC. Translation: CASSGLAYLQETQYF. The complete variable domain, with remaining parts taken from reference TRBV5-1 and TRBJ2-5, reads KAGVTQTPRYLIKTRGQQVTLSCSPISGHRSVSWYQQTPGQGLQFLFEYFSETQRNKGNFPGRFSGRQFSNSRSEMNVSTLELGDSALYLCASSGLAYLQETQYFGPGTRLLVL.

This clone was seen a few times. The V and J genes are TRBV2 and TRBJ2-1; 13 bases fit TRBD2. V lost 6 bases, J lost 7 bases, and 9 bases stayed unmatched. The CDR3 extends over 16 amino acids. The germline gives CDR1 SNHLY, CDR2 FYNNEI. CDR3 in amino acids: CASRQTSGGSGNEQFF. In DNA form, the CDR3 reads TGTGCCAGCAGGCAGACTAGCGGGGGGAGTGGGAATGAGCAGTTCTTC.

V usage is TRBV5-6 and J usage is TRBJ2-7; 9 nucleotides line up with TRBD1. The CDR3 spans 16 residues. Losses at the gene ends were 0 bases for V and 4 bases for J; bases not matched to a gene: 8. The V gene's germline CDR1 is SGHDT and CDR2 YYEEEE. CDR3 DNA: TGTGCCAGCAGCTTGGTTCCGGGACAGGGTAGGTACGAGCAGTACTTC. Protein product: CASSLVPGQGRYEQYF. The whole variable domain, filled in from reference TRBV5-6 and TRBJ2-7, reads DAGVTQSPTHLIKTRGQQVTLRCSPKSGHDTVSWYQQALGQGPQFIFQYYEEEERQRGNFPDRFSGHQFPNYSSELNVNALLLGDSALYLCASSLVPGQGRYEQYFGPGTRLTVT.

This clone was seen a handful of times. This chain connects TRBV6-6 to TRBJ2-4, with 15 bases that match TRBD2. Germline V gene sequence: CDR1 MNHNY, CDR2 SVGAGI (reference sequence). V dropped 5 bases and J dropped 10; count of bases not matched to a gene: 9. CDR3 size: 16 residues. The CDR3 DNA reads TGTGCCAGCAGTCCGGGACTAGCGGGAGGACGGGATATTCAGTACTTC. Translating gives CASSPGLAGGRDIQYF.

The rearrangement uses TRBV7-2 and TRBJ2-2; maybe TRBD1 (6 bases). There are 14 residues in the CDR3. The germline V gene encodes CDR1 SGHTA and CDR2 FQGNSA. V lost 6 bases and J lost 4, with 12 bases in between. For the CDR3, the DNA is TGTGCCAGCAGGCTCCGAGGGGGCACCGGGGAGCTGTTTTTT. It specifies CASRLRGGTGELFF. Based on the CDR3 plus reference TRBV7-2 and TRBJ2-2, the full variable domain is GAGVSQSPSNKVTEKGKDVELRCDPISGHTALYWYRQSLGQGLEFLIYFQGNSAPDKSGLPSDRFSAERTGGSVSTLTIQRTQQEDSAVYLCASRLRGGTGELFFGEGSRLTVL.

The chain is built from TRBV28 and TRBJ2-3; D is perhaps TRBD2 (5 bases). The germline CDR1 and CDR2 sequences are MDHEN and SYDVKM. Deletions cut 3 bases from V and 2 bases from J, with 18 bases between. The CDR3 length is 17 residues. The chain's CDR3 is CASSFVLRALDTDTQYF. CDR3 in DNA: TGTGCCAGCAGTTTCGTCCTGAGGGCGCTGGACACAGATACGCAGTATTTT. The whole variable domain, filled in from reference TRBV28 and TRBJ2-3, reads DVKVTQSSRYLVKRTGEKVFLECVQDMDHENMFWYRQDPGLGLRLIYFSYDVKMKEKGDIPEGYSVSREKKERFSLILESASTNQTSMYLCASSFVLRALDTDTQYFGPGTRLTVL.

The V call is TRBV3-1 (or the pseudogene TRBV3-2), the J call TRBJ1-2; TRBD1 might be the D (6 bases). Trimming left V 6 bases short and J 4 bases short, with 12 bases between. The CDR3 has 13 amino acids. The germline gives CDR1 LGHDT, CDR2 YNNKEL (reference sequence). CDR3 bases: TGTGCCAGCAGTCTACAGGGACCCTATGGCTACACCTTC. Protein sequence: CASSLQGPYGYTF.

The rearrangement joins TRBV10-1 to TRBJ2-3; no clear D gene. The CDR3 loop spans 13 amino acids. CDR1 and CDR2 (germline): WNHNN, SYGVQD (reference sequence). Trimming took 11 bases from V and 0 from J, leaving 12 bases between them. The CDR3 coding sequence is TGCGCCCACTACTCCCGAAGCACAGATACGCAGTATTTT. Translating gives CAHYSRSTDTQYF.

The chain carries TRBV15 and TRBJ1-5; 7 nucleotides line up with TRBD1. V shed 6 bases, J shed 0 bases, and the junction held 5 bases outside the gene matches. The CDR3 loop spans 15 amino acids. Germline CDR1 reads LNHNV; CDR2 reads YYDKDF (reference sequence). The CDR3 DNA sequence: TGTGCCACCAGGGGGACAGCCTCTAGCAATCAGCCCCAGCATTTT. This translates into CATRGTASSNQPQHF.

A word on this clone: The same CDR3 can be traced to other DNA sequences in this sample. The V and J genes are TRBV18 and TRBJ1-1; 7 bases are shared with TRBD1. This CDR3 spans 14 amino acids. V was clipped by 1 base and J by 2 bases; unmatched bases: 1. Per the germline V gene, CDR1 is KGHSH and CDR2 is LQKENI. The CDR3 sequence is CASSPQGANTEAFF. CDR3 nucleotides: TGTGCCAGCTCACCACAGGGGGCCAACACTGAAGCTTTCTTT.

The gene calls are TRBV6-2 or TRBV6-3 and TRBJ2-3, with 8 bases identical to TRBD1. This CDR3 comprises 16 residues. Germline CDR1 MNHEY, CDR2 SVGEGT. J was trimmed by 2 bases and V by 5 bases; bases with no gene match: 9. CDR3 region: CASSPQGDLLTDTQYF. The CDR3 DNA sequence: TGTGCCAGCAGTCCACAGGGGGACCTACTCACAGATACGCAGTATTTT.

In its sample, this clone was seen a few times. The chain employs TRBV14 and TRBJ1-3; D is unclear. Per germline, CDR1 SGHDN and CDR2 FVKESK. Trimming stripped 4 bases from V and 2 bases from J, with 12 bases between. The CDR3 consists of 15 residues. CDR3 in DNA: TGTGCCAGCAGCCCGATTCGGGGAACTGGAAACACCATATATTTT. It translates to CASSPIRGTGNTIYF.

This chain connects TRBV6-6 to TRBJ1-2; TRBD1 matches at 7 bases. Looked up from germline, CDR1 is MNHNY and CDR2 is SVGAGI (reference sequence). The junction had 2 bases not matched to a gene; V was cut back by 0 bases and J by 4 bases. The CDR3 length is 14 residues. The CDR3 protein is CASSYSTGAYGYTF. CDR3 coding DNA: TGTGCCAGCAGTTACTCAACAGGGGCCTATGGCTACACCTTC.

The rearrangement links TRBV7-9 to TRBJ1-1; TRBD1 aligns across 7 bases. V shed 5 bases, J shed 4 bases, and the junction held 7 bases outside the gene matches. Germline V lookup: CDR1 SEHNR, CDR2 FQNEAQ (reference sequence). The CDR3 covers 14 residues. The CDR3 protein is CASSGTTGRTEAFF. Here the CDR3 DNA reads TGTGCCAGCAGCGGAACGACAGGGCGCACTGAAGCTTTCTTT.

The chain's CDR3 is CASSSYRGGTEAFF. DNA of the CDR3: TGTGCCAGCAGTTCCTACAGGGGGGGTACTGAAGCTTTCTTT. The gene calls are TRBV28 and TRBJ1-1; TRBD1 aligns across 8 bases. The CDR3 loop spans 14 amino acids. Germline CDR1 MDHEN, CDR2 SYDVKM. Trimming at V came to 4 bases and at J to 5 bases, leaving 6 bases not matched to a gene.

On this clone: Other DNA sequences from this sample encode an identical CDR3 as well. The chain couples TRBV5-4 to TRBJ1-1, with unresolved D. V was clipped by 0 bases and J by 1 base, with 7 bases between them. The CDR3 spans 14 residues. CDR1 and CDR2 from the germline V gene are SGHNT and YYREEE (reference sequence). CDR3 protein: CASSLARGNTEAFF. Written as DNA, the CDR3 is TGTGCCAGCAGCTTGGCTCGGGGGAACACTGAAGCTTTCTTT. Drawing the rest from reference TRBV5-4 and TRBJ1-1, the complete variable domain is ETGVTQSPTHLIKTRGQQVTLRCSSQSGHNTVSWYQQALGQGPQFIFQYYREEENGRGNFPPRFSGLQFPNYSSELNVNALELDDSALYLCASSLARGNTEAFFGQGTRLTVV.

The genes are TRBV5-1 and TRBJ2-1; the D gene is possibly TRBD2 (5 bases). The CDR3 runs to 14 residues. Between the trimmed V and J ends, which lost 3 bases and 10 bases, there was a span of 17 bases. Germline lookup yields CDR1 SGHRS and CDR2 YFSETQ. The CDR3 region has the DNA TGCGCCAGCAGCTCCTATGGACTGGCCGACGAGCAGTTCTTC. Protein sequence: CASSSYGLADEQFF.